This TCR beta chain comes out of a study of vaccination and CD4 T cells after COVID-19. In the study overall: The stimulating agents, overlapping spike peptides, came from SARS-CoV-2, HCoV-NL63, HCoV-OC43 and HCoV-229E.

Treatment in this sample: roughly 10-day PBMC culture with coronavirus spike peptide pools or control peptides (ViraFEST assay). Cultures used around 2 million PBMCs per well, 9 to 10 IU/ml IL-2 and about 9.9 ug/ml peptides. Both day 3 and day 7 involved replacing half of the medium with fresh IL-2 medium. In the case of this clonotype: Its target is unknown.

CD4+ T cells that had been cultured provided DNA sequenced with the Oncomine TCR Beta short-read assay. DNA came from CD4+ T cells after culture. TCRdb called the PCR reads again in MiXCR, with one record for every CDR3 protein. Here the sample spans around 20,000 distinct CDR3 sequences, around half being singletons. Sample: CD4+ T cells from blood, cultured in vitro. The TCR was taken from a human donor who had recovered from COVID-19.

The chain's CDR3 is CASSLAVDEKLFF. The CDR3 DNA is TGTGCCAGCAGCTTAGCCGTAGATGAAAAACTGTTTTTT. The J gene is TRBJ1-4, the V gene TRBV7-2; D unresolved. V was trimmed by 0 bases and J by 6 bases, leaving 5 bases between them. Germline lookup yields CDR1 SGHTA and CDR2 FQGNSA. The CDR3 consists of 13 residues.